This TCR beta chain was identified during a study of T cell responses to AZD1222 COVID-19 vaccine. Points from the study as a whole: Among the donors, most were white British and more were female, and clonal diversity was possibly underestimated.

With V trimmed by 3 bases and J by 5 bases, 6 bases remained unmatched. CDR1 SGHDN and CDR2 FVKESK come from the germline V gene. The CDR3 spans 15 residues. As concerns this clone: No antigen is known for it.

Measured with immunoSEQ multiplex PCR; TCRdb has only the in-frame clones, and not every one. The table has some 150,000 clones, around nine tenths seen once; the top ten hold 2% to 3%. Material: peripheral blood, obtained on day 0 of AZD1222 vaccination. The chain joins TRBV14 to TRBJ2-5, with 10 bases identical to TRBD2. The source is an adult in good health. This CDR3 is CASSQIAGGLETQYF. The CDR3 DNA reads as TGTGCCAGCAGCCAGATAGCGGGAGGCTTGGAGACCCAGTACTTC.